This TCR beta chain was identified during a study of blood T cell repertoires in COVID-19. The table came from immunoSEQ multiplex PCR; TCRdb's copy has only in-frame clones and leaves some out. In the table there are hundreds of thousands of clones, approximately 90% of which are singletons. The study recruited people aged about 18 to 95 years across roughly 23 US areas. Losses at the gene ends were 5 bases for V and 2 bases for J; bases not matched to a gene: 6. The V gene's germline CDR1 is MDHEN and CDR2 SYDVKM. This CDR3 is 15 amino acids long. Input material: PBMCs or T cells enriched from blood (not recorded which). The chain joins TRBV28 to TRBJ2-1, with TRBD1 matching 7 bases. This sequence was found in a woman between 45 and 65 years old who had recovered from COVID-19. As DNA, the CDR3 is TGTGCCAGCAGTCCCCCCGGGACAGCCTACAATGAGCAGTTCTTC. It encodes CASSPPGTAYNEQFF.